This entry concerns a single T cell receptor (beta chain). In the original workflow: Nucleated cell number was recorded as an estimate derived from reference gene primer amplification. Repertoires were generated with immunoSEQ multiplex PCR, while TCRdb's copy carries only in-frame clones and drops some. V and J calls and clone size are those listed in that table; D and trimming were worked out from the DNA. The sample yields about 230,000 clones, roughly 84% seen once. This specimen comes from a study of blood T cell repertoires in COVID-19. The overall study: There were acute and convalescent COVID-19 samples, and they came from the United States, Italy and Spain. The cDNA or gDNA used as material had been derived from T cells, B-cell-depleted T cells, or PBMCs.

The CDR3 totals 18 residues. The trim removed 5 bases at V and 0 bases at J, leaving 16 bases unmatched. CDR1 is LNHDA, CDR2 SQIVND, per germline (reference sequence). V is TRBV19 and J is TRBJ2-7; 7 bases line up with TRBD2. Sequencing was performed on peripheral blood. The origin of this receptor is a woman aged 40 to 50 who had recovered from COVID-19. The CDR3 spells CASSPLTGGGSGSYEQYF. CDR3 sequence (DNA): TGTGCCAGTAGTCCTCTAACGGGAGGAGGGAGTGGCTCCTACGAGCAGTACTTC.